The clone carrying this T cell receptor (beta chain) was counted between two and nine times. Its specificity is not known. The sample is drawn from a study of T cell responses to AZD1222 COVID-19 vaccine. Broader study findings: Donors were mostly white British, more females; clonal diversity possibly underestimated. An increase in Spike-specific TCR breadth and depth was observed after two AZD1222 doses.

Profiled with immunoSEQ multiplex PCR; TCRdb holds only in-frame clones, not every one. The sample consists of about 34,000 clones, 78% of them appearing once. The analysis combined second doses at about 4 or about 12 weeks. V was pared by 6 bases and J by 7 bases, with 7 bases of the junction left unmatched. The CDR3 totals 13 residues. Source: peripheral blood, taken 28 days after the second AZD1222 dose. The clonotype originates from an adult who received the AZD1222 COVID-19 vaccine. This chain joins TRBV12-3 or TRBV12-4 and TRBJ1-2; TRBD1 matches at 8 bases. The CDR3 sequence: CASRFQGASGYTF. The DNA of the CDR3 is TGTGCCAGCAGGTTTCAGGGGGCGAGTGGCTACACCTTC.